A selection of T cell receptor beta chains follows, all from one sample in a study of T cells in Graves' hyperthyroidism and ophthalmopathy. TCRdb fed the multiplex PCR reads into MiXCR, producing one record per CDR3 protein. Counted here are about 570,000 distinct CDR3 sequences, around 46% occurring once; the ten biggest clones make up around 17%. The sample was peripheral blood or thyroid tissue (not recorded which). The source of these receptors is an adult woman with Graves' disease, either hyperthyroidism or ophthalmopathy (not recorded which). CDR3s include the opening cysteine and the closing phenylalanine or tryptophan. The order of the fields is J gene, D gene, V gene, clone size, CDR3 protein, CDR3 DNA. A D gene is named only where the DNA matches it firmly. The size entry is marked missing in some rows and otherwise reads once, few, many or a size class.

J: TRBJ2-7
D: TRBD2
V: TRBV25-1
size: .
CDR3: CASQGLAGGEQYF
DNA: TGTGCCAGTCAGGGTCTAGCGGGAGGCGAGCAGTACTTC

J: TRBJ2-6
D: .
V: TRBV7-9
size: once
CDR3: CASRYGSGANVLTF
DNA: TGTGCCTCCCGATACGGGTCCGGGGCCAACGTCCTGACTTTC

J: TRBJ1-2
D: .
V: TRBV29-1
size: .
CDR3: CSAGGYYGYTF
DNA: TGCAGCGCCGGGGGCTACTATGGCTACACCTTC

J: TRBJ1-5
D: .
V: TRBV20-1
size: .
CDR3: CSAQGGQPQHF
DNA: TGCAGTGCTCAGGGAGGTCAGCCCCAGCATTTT

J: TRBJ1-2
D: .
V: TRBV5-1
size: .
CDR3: CASSSGETRMSGYTF
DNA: TGCGCCAGCAGTTCGGGGGAGACAAGGATGAGTGGCTACACCTTC

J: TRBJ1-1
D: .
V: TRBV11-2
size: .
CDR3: CASSIAIRTSRF
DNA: TGTGCCAGCAGCATCGCGATACGGACCAGCCGCTTT

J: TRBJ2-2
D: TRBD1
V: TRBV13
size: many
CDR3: CASSPRTGLSGELFF
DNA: TGTGCCAGCAGCCCAAGGACAGGGTTGTCCGGGGAGCTGTTTTTT

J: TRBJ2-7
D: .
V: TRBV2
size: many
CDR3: CASNPPLVSEQYF
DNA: TGTGCCAGCAATCCCCCCCTGGTAAGCGAGCAGTACTTC

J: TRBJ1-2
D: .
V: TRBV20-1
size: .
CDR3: CSARGAGYGYTF
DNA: TGCAGTGCTAGGGGGGCAGGATATGGCTACACCTTC

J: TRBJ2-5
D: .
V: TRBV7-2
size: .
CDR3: CASSPPGTGTQETQYF
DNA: TGTGCCAGCAGCCCCCCCGGGACCGGGACACAAGAGACCCAGTACTTC

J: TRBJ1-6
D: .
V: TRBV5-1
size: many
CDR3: CASSKTGQVPPTDSPLHF
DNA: TGCGCCAGCAGCAAGACAGGCCAAGTACCCCCCACCGATTCACCCCTCCACTTT

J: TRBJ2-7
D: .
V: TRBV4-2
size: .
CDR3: CASSRLIGTVGSHEQYF
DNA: TGTGCCAGCAGCCGCCTAATAGGCACAGTGGGCTCCCACGAGCAGTACTTC

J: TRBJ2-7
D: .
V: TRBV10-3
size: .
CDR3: CATKRLNNHEQYF
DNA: TGTGCAACGAAGCGGCTAAACAACCACGAGCAGTACTTC

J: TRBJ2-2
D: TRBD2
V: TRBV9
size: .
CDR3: CASSVGTSGMHGELFF
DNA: TGTGCCAGCAGCGTGGGGACTAGCGGGATGCACGGGGAGCTGTTTTTT

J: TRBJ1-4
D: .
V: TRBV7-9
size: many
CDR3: CASRNQGFGEKLFF
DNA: TGTGCCAGCAGGAACCAGGGATTTGGTGAAAAACTGTTTTTT

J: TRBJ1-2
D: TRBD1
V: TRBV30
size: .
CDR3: CASYAGGSGNYGYTF
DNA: TGTGCCTCCTACGCAGGGGGATCGGGTAACTATGGCTACACCTTC

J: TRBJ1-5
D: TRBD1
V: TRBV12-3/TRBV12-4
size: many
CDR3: CASSLGPGQPNQPQHF
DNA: TGTGCCAGCAGTTTGGGACCGGGACAGCCCAATCAGCCCCAGCATTTT

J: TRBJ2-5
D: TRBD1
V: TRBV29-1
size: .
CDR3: CSVENRGSGQETQYF
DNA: TGCAGCGTTGAAAACAGGGGCAGTGGTCAAGAGACCCAGTACTTC

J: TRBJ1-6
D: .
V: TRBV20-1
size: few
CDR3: CSARPSRKVPSPLHF
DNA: TGCAGTGCTAGACCATCCCGGAAAGTCCCCTCACCCCTCCACTTT

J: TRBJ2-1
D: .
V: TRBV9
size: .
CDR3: CASSVVGGFEEFF
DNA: TGTGCCAGCAGCGTAGTGGGGGGCTTCGAGGAGTTCTTC

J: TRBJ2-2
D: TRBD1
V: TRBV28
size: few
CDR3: CASTKSGGGGELFF
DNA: TGTGCCAGCACAAAATCAGGGGGCGGCGGGGAGCTGTTTTTT

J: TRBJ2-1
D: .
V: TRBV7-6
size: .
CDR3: CASSLNSYNEQFF
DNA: TGTGCCAGCAGCCTAAACTCCTACAATGAGCAGTTCTTC

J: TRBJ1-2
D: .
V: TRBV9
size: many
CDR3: CASSLMGSYGYTF
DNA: TGTGCCAGCAGCTTGATGGGGTCCTATGGCTACACCTTC